This paragraph reports one T cell receptor beta chain. This record comes from a study of T-cell memory formation after mild COVID-19. One entry per CDR3 protein results from TCRdb running MiXCR on the 5' RACE reads. The profile shows under 550,000 distinct CDR3 sequences, 18% of them singletons. The origin of this receptor is a man between 18 and 35 years old who had mild COVID-19 (a few samples of this study predate the infection). Cell type and time point are not known. Sample: PBMCs or a T cell subset sorted from them (not recorded which).

This chain's CDR3 is CAWSVFSGADTQYF. Written as DNA, the CDR3 is TGTGCCTGGAGTGTATTCTCCGGGGCAGATACGCAGTATTTT. The chain uses TRBV30 and TRBJ2-3; a weak D match, TRBD2 (5 bases). V shed 0 bases and J shed 4 bases, with 11 bases lying between them. The CDR3 runs 14 residues. Germline V CDR1 and CDR2: GTSNPN, SVGIG (reference sequence).